These T cell receptor beta chains were read from a single sample in a study of beta chain features in type 1 diabetes. Generated by immunoSEQ multiplex PCR, the TCRdb table keeps only in-frame clones and is missing some. The table lists some 150,000 clones, about 13% of them singletons. The sequenced sample consisted of central memory CD4+ T cells from blood. These receptors came from a man aged 18 to 30 with type 1 diabetes. Each CDR3 is given with its conserved first and last residue. A clone size is listed for some rows: how often the clone was seen (once, few, many), or a class if it is expanded.

TRBJ2-3	TRBV10-3	-	CAISSGGFSDTQYF
TRBJ2-3	TRBV6-5	few	CASSVTGDTQYF
TRBJ2-7	TRBV18	-	CASSPVMSSSYEQYF
TRBJ1-2	TRBV7-9	-	CASRSGQPGGYGYTF
-	TRBV28	-	CASRGDYQNYEQYF
TRBJ1-1	TRBV27	few	CASSLKGGESGAFF
TRBJ2-5	TRBV5-1	few	CASSLESGLAGVNF
TRBJ2-4	TRBV7-2	many	CASSLGGASLIQYF
TRBJ2-6	TRBV5-1	many	CASGNEAGANVLTF
TRBJ2-5	TRBV2	few	CASRGISETQYF
TRBJ1-3	TRBV4-1	many	CASSQGQLSGNTIYF
TRBJ1-6	TRBV7-9	-	CASSHNSMDSPLHF
TRBJ1-1	TRBV29-1	few	CSVGGGSLNTEAFF
TRBJ1-5	TRBV27	few	CASSLQGAGQPQHF
TRBJ1-2	TRBV7-9	few	CASSSLKGDNYGYTF
TRBJ2-1	TRBV5-1	few	CASTKLVADEQFF
TRBJ1-2	TRBV30	few	CAWRADRWDGYTF
TRBJ1-1	TRBV30	few	CAWSLYRTGTWNTEAFF
TRBJ1-2	TRBV4-2	few	CASSQDKTAHYGYTF
TRBJ1-6	TRBV6-6	-	CASSTTGNGGDSPLHF
TRBJ2-7	TRBV4-1	few	CASSQTRWEQYF
TRBJ1-1	TRBV4-2	few	CASSVPRGLRDTEAFF
TRBJ1-5	TRBV28	few	CASSLLYQPQHF
TRBJ1-1	TRBV29-1	few	CSVEEGFLNTEAFF
TRBJ1-2	TRBV19	-	CASRWQGYGYTF
TRBJ2-1	TRBV30	-	CAWNRDSNEQFF
TRBJ2-7	TRBV5-4	-	CASSLRRGTGGYEQYF
TRBJ1-5	TRBV5-4	few	CASSYGDQPQHF
TRBJ1-2	TRBV18	-	CASSPPGQASYGYTF
TRBJ2-5	TRBV9	-	CASSVGWRETQYF
TRBJ1-1	TRBV5-1	few	CASSSTGRLDTEAFF
TRBJ1-5	TRBV7-9	-	CASSYIDGNQPQHF
TRBJ2-1	TRBV11-2	few	CASSATGNEQFF
TRBJ2-3	TRBV30	few	CARGERGAVDTQYF
TRBJ1-4	TRBV15	-	CATSRDPSVNEKLFF
TRBJ1-2	TRBV6-1	-	CASSNHGQLYGYTF
TRBJ2-5	TRBV7-6	-	CASSLEAGEPAGTQYF
TRBJ2-7	TRBV29-1	-	CSVAGTSGGANYEQYF
TRBJ1-2	TRBV9	-	CASSEGTVNYGYTF
TRBJ2-1	TRBV5-4	few	CASSLTLAIDEQFF
TRBJ1-1	TRBV28	few	CASSSGTAVGSTEAFF
TRBJ2-7	TRBV30	-	CAWRKRQGAAYEQYF
TRBJ2-1	TRBV2	-	CASSERLGGQFF
TRBJ1-2	TRBV30	few	CAWSFRGGYGYTF
TRBJ1-2	TRBV5-1	-	CASSLESGVGYGYTF